These 4 T cell receptor beta chains originate from one sample sequenced in a study of post-analysis software for immune sequencing data. No antigen has been assigned to these receptors. Prepared libraries of TCR beta cDNA carried unique molecular identifiers. Each CDR3 protein is one row after TCRdb ran MiXCR on the PCR reads. The top ten hold less than 1.6% of the sample, which has 150,000 to 200,000 distinct CDR3 sequences, about 30% seen once. Overall study results and limits: Controls had lower frequencies than patients of five or six TRBV segments, which included TRBV5-6, TRBV5-1 and TRBV20-1.

Material: blood. The source is a girl aged 5-17 years with multiple sclerosis.

The chain recombines TRBV19 with TRBJ2-7; 9 positions match TRBD1. Germline CDR1 and CDR2: LNHDA and SQIVND (reference sequence). After removal of 3 bases from V and 6 bases from J, the junction contained 6 bases not matched to a gene. CDR3 size: 14 residues. CDR3 DNA sequence: TGTGCCAGTAGTATTGGGACAGGGACCCTCGAGCAGTACTTC. Translation gives CASSIGTGTLEQYF. The full variable domain, completed using reference TRBV19 and TRBJ2-7, is DGGITQSPKYLFRKEGQNVTLSCEQNLNHDAMYWYRQDPGQGLRLIYYSQIVNDFQKGDIAEGYSVSREKKESFPLTVTSAQKNPTAFYLCASSIGTGTLEQYFGPGTRLTVT.

This clonotype appeared many times. The rearrangement links TRBV21-1 to TRBJ2-1; the D call in the table, TRBD2, was not verified against the DNA. TRBV21-1 is described as a pseudogene. CDR3 size: 18 residues. Here the CDR3 DNA reads TGTGCCAGCAGCAAAGCGCTATCTGGACTAGCGGGAGTTAATGAGCAGTTCTTC. Its translation is CASSKALSGLAGVNEQFF.

Notes on this clonotype: This may be a read error, as it is one base from a much larger clone. The V gene is TRBV18, the J gene TRBJ1-2; no reliable D call. The CDR3 extends over 14 amino acids. Germline CDR1 KGHSH, CDR2 LQKENI. This CDR3 reads CASSPSGMNYGHTF. Written as DNA, the CDR3 is TGTGCCAGCTCACCATCTGGGATGAACTATGGCCACACCTTC.

The chain employs TRBV5-6 and TRBJ1-1; D remains unclear. From germline, CDR1 is SGHDT and CDR2 YYEEEE. CDR3 size: 15 residues. The V end lost 0 bases, the J end lost 1 base, and 10 bases lay between the germline ends. The CDR3 nucleotides are TGTGCCAGCAGCTTGGATTTTCGGGGGAACACTGAAGCTTTCTTT. This encodes CASSLDFRGNTEAFF.